The entry below gives a single T cell receptor (beta chain) sequence along with its context. Its antigen is still unknown. These data belong to a study of T cell repertoires in cytomegalovirus infection. Study background: Public TCR beta signature analysis indicated the presence of both CMV infection and matching HLA type.

V dropped 2 bases and J dropped 5 bases, with 6 bases sitting between them. The CDR3 is made up of 12 amino acids. The germline CDR1 and CDR2 sequences are MDHEN and SYDVKM. TCRdb passed the reads through MiXCR, listing each CDR3 protein once. The profile shows under 120,000 distinct CDR3 sequences, under 50% of them singletons. The receptor was isolated from a human donor in good health (CMV status not recorded). Some clones in this sample may be carry-over from other donors' samples. The chain carries TRBV28 and TRBJ2-5; D unresolved. The material was CD8+ T cells from cultured PBMCs, obtained from culture after CMV antigen stimulation. CDR3 residues: CASSLVGETQYF. The DNA for the CDR3 is TGTGCCAGCAGTTTAGTGGGGGAGACCCAGTACTTC.